The clone carrying this T cell receptor beta chain was seen a single time. The antigen remains unidentified. The CDR3 has 14 amino acids. Germline V gene sequence: CDR1 MRHNA, CDR2 SNTAGT. With V trimmed by 0 bases and J by 4 bases, 1 base remained unmatched. This entry belongs to a study of CD4 T cells in relation to SARS-CoV-2 and coronaviruses. Data came from immunoSEQ multiplex PCR; TCRdb stores just in-frame clones and leaves some out. This sample carries just over 35,000 clones, roughly 82% of them seen once, and the ten largest clones take about a fifth. The TCR was taken from an adult with COVID-19. This chain connects TRBV6-4 to TRBJ2-3; 7 nucleotides agree with TRBD2. The sample comprised memory CD4+ T cells from PBMCs, cultured in vitro. The CDR3 protein is CASSDSGGSDTQYF. CDR3 bases: TGTGCCAGCAGTGACTCGGGAGGGTCAGATACGCAGTATTTT.